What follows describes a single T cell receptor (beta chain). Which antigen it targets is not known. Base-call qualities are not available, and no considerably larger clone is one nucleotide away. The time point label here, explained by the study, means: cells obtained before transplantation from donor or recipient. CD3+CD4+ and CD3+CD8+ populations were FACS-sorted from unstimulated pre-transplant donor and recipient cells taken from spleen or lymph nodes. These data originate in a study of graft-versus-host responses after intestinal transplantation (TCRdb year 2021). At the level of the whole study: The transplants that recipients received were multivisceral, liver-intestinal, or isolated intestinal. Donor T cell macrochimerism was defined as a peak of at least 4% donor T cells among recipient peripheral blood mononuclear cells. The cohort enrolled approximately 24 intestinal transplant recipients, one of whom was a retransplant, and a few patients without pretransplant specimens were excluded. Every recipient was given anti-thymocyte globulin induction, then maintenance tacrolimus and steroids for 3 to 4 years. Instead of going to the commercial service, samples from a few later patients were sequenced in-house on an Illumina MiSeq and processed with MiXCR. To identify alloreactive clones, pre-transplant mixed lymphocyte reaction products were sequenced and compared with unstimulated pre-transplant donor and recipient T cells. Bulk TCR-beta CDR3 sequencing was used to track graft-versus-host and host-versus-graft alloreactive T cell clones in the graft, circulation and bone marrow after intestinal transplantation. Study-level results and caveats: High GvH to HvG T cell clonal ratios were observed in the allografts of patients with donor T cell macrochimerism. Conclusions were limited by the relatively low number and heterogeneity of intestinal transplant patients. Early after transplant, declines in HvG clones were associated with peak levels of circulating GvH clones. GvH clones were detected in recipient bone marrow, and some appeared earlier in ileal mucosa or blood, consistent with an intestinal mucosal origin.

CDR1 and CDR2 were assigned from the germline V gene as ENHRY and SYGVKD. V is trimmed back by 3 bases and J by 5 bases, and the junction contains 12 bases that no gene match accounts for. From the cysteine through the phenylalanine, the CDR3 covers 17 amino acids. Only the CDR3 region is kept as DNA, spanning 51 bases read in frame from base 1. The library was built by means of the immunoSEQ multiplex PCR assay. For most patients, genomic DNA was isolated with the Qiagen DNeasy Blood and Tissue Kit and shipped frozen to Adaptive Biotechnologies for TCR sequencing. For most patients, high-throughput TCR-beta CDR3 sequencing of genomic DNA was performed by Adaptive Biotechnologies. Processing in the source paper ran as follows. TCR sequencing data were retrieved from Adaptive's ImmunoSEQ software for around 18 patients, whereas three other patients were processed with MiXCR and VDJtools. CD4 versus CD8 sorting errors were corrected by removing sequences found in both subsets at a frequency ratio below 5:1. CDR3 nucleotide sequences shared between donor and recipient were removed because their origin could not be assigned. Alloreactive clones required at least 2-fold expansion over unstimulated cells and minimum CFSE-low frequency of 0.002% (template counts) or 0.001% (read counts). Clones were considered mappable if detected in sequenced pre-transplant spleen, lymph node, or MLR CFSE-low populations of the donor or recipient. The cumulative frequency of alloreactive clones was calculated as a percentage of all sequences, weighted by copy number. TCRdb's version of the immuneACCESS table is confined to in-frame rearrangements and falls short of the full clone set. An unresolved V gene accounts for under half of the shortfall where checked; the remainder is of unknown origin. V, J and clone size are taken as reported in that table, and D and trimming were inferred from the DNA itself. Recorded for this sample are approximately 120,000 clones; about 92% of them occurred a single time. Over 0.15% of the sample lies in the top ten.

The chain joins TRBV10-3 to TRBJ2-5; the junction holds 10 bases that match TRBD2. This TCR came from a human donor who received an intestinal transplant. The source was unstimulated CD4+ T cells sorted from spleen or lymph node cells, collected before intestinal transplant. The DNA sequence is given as TGTGCCATCAGTGACTCTAAGCGGGGGGGGATAGGGGAGACCCAGTACTTC. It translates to CAISDSKRGGIGETQYF.